A selection of T cell receptor beta chains follows, all from one sample in a study of blood T cells in healthy people across ages. One entry per CDR3 protein, called by TCRdb with MiXCR from the 5' RACE reads. The sample shows about 1.4 million distinct CDR3 sequences, 45% to 70% of them seen only once. Sequenced: blood. These receptors were obtained from a man aged 18-30 years in good health. CDR3s leave out the opening cysteine and the closing phenylalanine or tryptophan. Clone size, where shown, is once, few, many, or a class for clones that have expanded.

j_gene | v_gene | abundance | CDR3aa
TRBJ2-1 | TRBV11-2 | - | ASSLGPGRPPYNEQF
TRBJ2-7 | TRBV7-6 | - | ASSLNGGSGYEQY
TRBJ1-2 | TRBV2 | - | ASFPGQLNYGYT
TRBJ2-1 | TRBV11-2 | - | ASSSRDEQF
TRBJ1-5 | TRBV4-1 | many | ASSQTSGDLQPQH
TRBJ1-6 | TRBV20-1 | few | SANRGGNSPLH
TRBJ1-2 | TRBV4-2 | few | ASSQEPGQGILDGYT
TRBJ2-5 | TRBV6-1 | once | ASSEQQETQY
TRBJ2-5 | TRBV4-1 | few | ASSQKADRQETQY
TRBJ1-2 | TRBV7-9 | - | SSGGDGYT
TRBJ2-2 | TRBV6-5 | - | ATRNRNTGELF
TRBJ1-4 | TRBV4-2 | few | ASSQDLRTGGYEKLF
TRBJ2-2 | TRBV4-1 | - | ASSHFAGELF
TRBJ1-1 | TRBV29-1 | - | SVEADRTEAF
TRBJ2-3 | TRBV12-3/TRBV12-4 | few | ASSFFRVDDTQY
TRBJ2-6 | TRBV20-1 | - | SARTTGFSGANVLT
TRBJ2-1 | TRBV4-3 | - | ASSQDSAGGYDEQF
TRBJ2-2 | TRBV7-9 | - | ASSPPEGPRNGELF
TRBJ1-1 | TRBV7-9 | - | ASSPSRDTEAF
TRBJ2-7 | TRBV7-2 | - | ASSPWTGVEQY
TRBJ1-2 | TRBV9 | - | ASTGGLYGYT
TRBJ2-7 | TRBV5-5 | once | ASSPYRGTSYEQY
TRBJ1-2 | TRBV29-1 | - | SVARGPNYGYT
TRBJ1-4 | TRBV5-1 | - | ASSCGEPEKLF
TRBJ1-3 | TRBV29-1 | - | SAYVAVGQGTGNTIY
TRBJ2-7 | TRBV3-1 | few | ASSRTGHEQY